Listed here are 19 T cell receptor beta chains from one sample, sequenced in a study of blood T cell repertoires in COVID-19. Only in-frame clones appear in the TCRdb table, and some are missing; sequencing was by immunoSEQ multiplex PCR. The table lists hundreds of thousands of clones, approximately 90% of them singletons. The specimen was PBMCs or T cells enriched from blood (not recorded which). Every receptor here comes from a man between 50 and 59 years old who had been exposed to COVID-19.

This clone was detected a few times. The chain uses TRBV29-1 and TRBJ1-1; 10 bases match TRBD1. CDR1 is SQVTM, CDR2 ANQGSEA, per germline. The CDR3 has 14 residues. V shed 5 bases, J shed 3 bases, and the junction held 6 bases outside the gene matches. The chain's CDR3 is CSVWDRGRDTEAFF. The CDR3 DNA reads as TGCAGCGTTTGGGACAGGGGCCGCGACACTGAAGCTTTCTTT. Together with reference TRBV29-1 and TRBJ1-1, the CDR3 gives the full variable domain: SAVISQKPSRDICQRGTSLTIQCQVDSQVTMMFWYRQQPGQSLTLIATANQGSEATYESGFVIDKFPISRPNLTFSTLTVSNMSPEDSSIYLCSVWDRGRDTEAFFGQGTRLTVV.

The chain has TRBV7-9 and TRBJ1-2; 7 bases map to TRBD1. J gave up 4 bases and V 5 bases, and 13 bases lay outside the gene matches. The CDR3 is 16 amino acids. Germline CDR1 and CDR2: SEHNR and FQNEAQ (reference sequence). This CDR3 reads CASSETGSKSSYGYTF. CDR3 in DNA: TGTGCCAGCAGCGAGACAGGGTCAAAGAGCTCCTATGGCTACACCTTC.

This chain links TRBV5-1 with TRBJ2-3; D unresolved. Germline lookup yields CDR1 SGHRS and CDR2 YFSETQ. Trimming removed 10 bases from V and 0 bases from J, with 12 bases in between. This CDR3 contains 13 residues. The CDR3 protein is CAAADSSTDTQYF. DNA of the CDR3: TGCGCCGCCGCAGACTCTAGCACAGATACGCAGTATTTT.

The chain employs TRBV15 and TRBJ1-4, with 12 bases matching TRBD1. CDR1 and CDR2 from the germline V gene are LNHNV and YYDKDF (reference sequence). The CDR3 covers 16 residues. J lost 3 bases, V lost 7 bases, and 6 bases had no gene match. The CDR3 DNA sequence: TGTGCCACCAAAAAAGGGACAGGGGGCTCTAATGAAAAACTGTTTTTT. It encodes CATKKGTGGSNEKLFF. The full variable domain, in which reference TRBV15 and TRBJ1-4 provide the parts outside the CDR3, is DAMVIQNPRYQVTQFGKPVTLSCSQTLNHNVMYWYQQKSSQAPKLLFHYYDKDFNNEADTPDNFQSRRPNTSFCFLDIRSPGLGDTAMYLCATKKGTGGSNEKLFFGSGTQLSVL.

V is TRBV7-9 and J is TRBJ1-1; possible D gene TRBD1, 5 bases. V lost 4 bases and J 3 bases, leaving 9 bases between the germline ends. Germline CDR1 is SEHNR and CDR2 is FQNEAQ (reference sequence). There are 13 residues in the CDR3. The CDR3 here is CASSSQGYTEAFF. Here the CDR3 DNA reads TGTGCCAGCAGCTCCCAGGGTTACACTGAAGCTTTCTTT. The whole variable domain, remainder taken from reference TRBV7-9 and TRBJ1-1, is DTGVSQNPRHKITKRGQNVTFRCDPISEHNRLYWYRQTLGQGPEFLTYFQNEAQLEKSRLLSDRFSAERPKGSFSTLEIQRTEQGDSAMYLCASSSQGYTEAFFGQGTRLTVV.

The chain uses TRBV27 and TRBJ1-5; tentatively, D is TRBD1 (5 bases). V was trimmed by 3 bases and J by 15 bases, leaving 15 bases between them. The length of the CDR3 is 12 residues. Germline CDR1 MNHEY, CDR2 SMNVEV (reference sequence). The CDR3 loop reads CASSFRRGALHF. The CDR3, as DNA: TGTGCCAGCAGTTTCAGGCGCGGGGCATTGCATTTT.

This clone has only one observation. CDR3 protein: CASSSGTYNEQFF. The CDR3 region has the DNA TGTGCCAGCAGCTCCGGGACTTACAATGAGCAGTTCTTC. The V gene is TRBV6-5, the J gene TRBJ2-1; D might be TRBD2 (6 bases). The germline gives CDR1 MNHEY, CDR2 SVGAGI. V lost 6 bases and J 4 bases, leaving 10 bases between the germline ends. The CDR3 is 13 residues long.

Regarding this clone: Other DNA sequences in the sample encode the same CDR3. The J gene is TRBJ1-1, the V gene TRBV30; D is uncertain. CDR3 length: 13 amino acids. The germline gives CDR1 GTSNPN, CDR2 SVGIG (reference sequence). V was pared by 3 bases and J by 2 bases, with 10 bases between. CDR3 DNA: TGTGCCTGGAGACGTGAGCTTAACACTGAAGCTTTCTTT. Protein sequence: CAWRRELNTEAFF.

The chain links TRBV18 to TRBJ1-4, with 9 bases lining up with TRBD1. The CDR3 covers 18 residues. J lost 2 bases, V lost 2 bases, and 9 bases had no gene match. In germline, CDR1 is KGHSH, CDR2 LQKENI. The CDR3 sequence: CASSPRQTGGATNEKLFF. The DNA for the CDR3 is TGTGCCAGCTCACCAAGGCAAACAGGGGGCGCGACTAATGAAAAACTGTTTTTT.

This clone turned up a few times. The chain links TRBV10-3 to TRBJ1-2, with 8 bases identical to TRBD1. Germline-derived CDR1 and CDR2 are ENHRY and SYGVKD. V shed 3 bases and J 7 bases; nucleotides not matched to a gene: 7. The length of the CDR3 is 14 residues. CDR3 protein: CAISEGGQVAGYTF. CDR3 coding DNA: TGTGCCATCAGTGAAGGGGGACAGGTCGCTGGCTACACCTTC.

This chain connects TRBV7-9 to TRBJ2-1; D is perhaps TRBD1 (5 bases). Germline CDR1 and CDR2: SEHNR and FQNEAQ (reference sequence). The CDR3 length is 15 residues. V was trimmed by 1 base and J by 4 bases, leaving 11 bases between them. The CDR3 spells CASSLGVTEYNEQFF. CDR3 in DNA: TGTGCCAGCAGCTTAGGTGTGACAGAGTACAATGAGCAGTTCTTC.

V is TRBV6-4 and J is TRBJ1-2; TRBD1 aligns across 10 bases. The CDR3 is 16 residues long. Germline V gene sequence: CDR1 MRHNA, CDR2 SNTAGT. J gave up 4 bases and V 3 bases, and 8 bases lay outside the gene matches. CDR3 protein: CASSEQPGQGTYGYTF. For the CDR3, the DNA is TGTGCCAGCAGTGAGCAGCCGGGACAGGGGACCTATGGCTACACCTTC.

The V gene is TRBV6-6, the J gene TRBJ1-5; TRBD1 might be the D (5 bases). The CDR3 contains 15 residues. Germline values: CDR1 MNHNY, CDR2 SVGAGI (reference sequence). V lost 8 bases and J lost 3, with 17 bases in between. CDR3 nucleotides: TGTGCCAGCCAACCGGTGGGGACTTACAATCAGCCCCAGCATTTT. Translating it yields CASQPVGTYNQPQHF.

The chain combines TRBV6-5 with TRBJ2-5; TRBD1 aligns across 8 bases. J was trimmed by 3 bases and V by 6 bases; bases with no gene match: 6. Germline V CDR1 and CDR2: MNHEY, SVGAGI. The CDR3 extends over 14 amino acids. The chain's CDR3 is CASREWGQEETQYF. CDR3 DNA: TGTGCCAGCAGAGAGTGGGGACAGGAAGAGACCCAGTACTTC.

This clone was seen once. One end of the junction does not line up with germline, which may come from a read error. The CDR3 here is CASSDYTGESAPAF. CDR3 bases: TGTGCCAGCAGCGATTATACAGGGGAATCAGCCCCAGCATTT. V gene TRBV5-5 combines with J gene TRBJ1-5; 7 nucleotides line up with TRBD1. CDR1 and CDR2 from the germline V gene are SGHKS and YYEKEE (reference sequence). The CDR3 runs to 14 residues.

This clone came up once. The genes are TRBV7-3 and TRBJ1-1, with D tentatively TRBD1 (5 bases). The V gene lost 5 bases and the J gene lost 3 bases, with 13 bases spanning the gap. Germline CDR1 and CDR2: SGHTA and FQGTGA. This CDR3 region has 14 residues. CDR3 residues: CASSPRGSHTEAFF. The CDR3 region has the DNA TGTGCCAGCAGCCCCCGGGGGTCCCACACTGAAGCTTTCTTT.

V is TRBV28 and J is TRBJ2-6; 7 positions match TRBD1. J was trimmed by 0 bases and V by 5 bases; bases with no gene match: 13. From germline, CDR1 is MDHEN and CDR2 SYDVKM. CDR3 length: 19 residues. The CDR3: CASSAQTGKRFSGANVLTF. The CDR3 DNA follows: TGTGCCAGCAGTGCTCAGACAGGGAAGCGATTCTCTGGGGCCAACGTCCTGACTTTC. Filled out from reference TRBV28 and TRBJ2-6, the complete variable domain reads DVKVTQSSRYLVKRTGEKVFLECVQDMDHENMFWYRQDPGLGLRLIYFSYDVKMKEKGDIPEGYSVSREKKERFSLILESASTNQTSMYLCASSAQTGKRFSGANVLTFGAGSRLTVL.

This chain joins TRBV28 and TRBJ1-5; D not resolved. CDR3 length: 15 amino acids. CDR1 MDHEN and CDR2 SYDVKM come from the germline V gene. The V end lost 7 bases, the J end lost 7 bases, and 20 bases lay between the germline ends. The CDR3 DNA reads TGTGCCAGCACCATTCCGGGGAGGGTGGAGCAGCCCCAGCATTTT. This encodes CASTIPGRVEQPQHF.

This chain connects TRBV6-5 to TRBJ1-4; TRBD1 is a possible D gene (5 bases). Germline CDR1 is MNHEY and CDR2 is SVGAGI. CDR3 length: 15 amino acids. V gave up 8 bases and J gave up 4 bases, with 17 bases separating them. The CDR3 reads CASGSSPGRNEKLFF. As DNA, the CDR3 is TGTGCCAGCGGTAGTTCCCCAGGGCGTAATGAAAAACTGTTTTTT.